This T cell receptor beta chain was captured in a study of naive and memory T cell subsets. Two oligonucleotides, mixed equimolar, formed the beta constant-region primer covering TRBC1 and TRBC2. Nested alpha and beta constant-region primers with the SP2 primer drove four PCR rounds on ligated cDNA. TCRdb reprocessed the UMI-ligation and nested PCR reads with MiXCR, giving one entry per CDR3 protein. Among 120,000 to 150,000 distinct CDR3 sequences listed, approximately 21% were seen once. The study, taken as a whole, reports: Especially in CD8 cells, naive repertoires contained a few larger clonotypes, possibly CD45RA-re-expressing memory cells.

For this clonotype: The antigen is not known.

Material for sequencing was naive CD8+ T cells from blood. The clonotype was recovered from a human donor in good health.

The CDR3 sequence: CSVEGASGSYEQYF. In nucleotides, the CDR3 is TGCAGCGTTGAAGGGGCTAGCGGATCCTACGAGCAGTACTTC. The rearrangement links TRBV29-1 to TRBJ2-7; 7 bases align to TRBD2. V shed 1 base, J shed 1 base, and the junction held 4 bases outside the gene matches. CDR1 is SQVTM, CDR2 ANQGSEA, per germline. This CDR3 contains 14 residues.